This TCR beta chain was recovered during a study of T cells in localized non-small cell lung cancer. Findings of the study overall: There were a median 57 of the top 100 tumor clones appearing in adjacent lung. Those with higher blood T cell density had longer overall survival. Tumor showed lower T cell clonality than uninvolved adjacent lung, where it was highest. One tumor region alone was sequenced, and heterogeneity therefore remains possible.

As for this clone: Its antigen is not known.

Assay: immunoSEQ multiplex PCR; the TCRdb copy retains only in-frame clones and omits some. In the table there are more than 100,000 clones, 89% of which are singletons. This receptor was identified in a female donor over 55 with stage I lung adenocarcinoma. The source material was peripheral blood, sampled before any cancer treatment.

As DNA, the CDR3 is TGTGCCAGCAGGTTGACGACGTCGGCGCTAGCCAAAAACATTCAGTACTTC. It encodes CASRLTTSALAKNIQYF. The chain has TRBV2 and TRBJ2-4; D gene unclear. The CDR3 has 17 amino acids. Germline V lookup: CDR1 SNHLY, CDR2 FYNNEI. Trimming stripped 6 bases from V and 0 bases from J, with 18 bases between. Filled out from reference TRBV2 and TRBJ2-4, the complete variable domain reads EPEVTQTPSHQVTQMGQEVILRCVPISNHLYFYWYRQILGQKVEFLVSFYNNEISEKSEIFDDQFSVERPDGSNFTLKIRSTKLEDSAMYFCASRLTTSALAKNIQYFGAGTRLSVL.